This TCR beta chain was profiled in a study of blood T cells in healthy people across ages. Findings of the study overall: The study regarded diversity estimates from one million T cells as underestimates. More naive CD4+ cells and higher diversity marked long-lived donors relative to aged donors.

V dropped 4 bases and J dropped 8; count of bases not matched to a gene: 10. The CDR3 length is 14 residues. Per germline, CDR1 SGHNT and CDR2 YENEEA. Turning to this clonotype: Its antigen is as yet unknown.

Each donor had ten milliliters of peripheral blood drawn. A second PCR, run for roughly 7 to 12 cycles, used a sample-barcoded 5' primer plus a J-beta primer mix. At least 2.5 million CDR3-containing paired-end reads were obtained per sample. TCRdb re-called the 5' RACE reads with MiXCR, one entry per CDR3 protein. This table has approximately 2,000,000 distinct CDR3 sequences, about two fifths appearing once. This receptor was identified in a human donor in good health. Sequences were obtained from blood. The chain couples TRBV11-3 to TRBJ1-2; 7 positions match TRBD1. The CDR3, as DNA: TGTGCCAGCAGCTACCCGACAGGGCATCGGGGCTACACCTTC. Translating it yields CASSYPTGHRGYTF.